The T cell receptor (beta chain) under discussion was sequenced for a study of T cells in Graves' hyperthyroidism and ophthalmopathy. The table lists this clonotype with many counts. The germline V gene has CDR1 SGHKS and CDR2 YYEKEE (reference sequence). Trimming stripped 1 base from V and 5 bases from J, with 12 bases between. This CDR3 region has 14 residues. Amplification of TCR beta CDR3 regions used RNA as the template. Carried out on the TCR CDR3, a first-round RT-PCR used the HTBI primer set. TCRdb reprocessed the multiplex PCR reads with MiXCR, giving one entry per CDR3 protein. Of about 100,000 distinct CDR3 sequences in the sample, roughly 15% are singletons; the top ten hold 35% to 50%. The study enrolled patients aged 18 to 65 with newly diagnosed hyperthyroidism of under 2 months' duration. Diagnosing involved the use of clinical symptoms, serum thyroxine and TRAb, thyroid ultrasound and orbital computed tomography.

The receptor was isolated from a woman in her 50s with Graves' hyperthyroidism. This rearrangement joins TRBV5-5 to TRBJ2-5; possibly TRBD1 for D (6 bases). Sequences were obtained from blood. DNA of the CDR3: TGTGCCAGCAGCTTGTCCCAGGGGTCGGAGACCCAGTACTTC. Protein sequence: CASSLSQGSETQYF.